Sequencing of this T cell receptor beta chain was carried out in a study of OX40 agonist ivuxolimab in advanced cancers. Study information: The dose of intravenous ivuxolimab that patients received every 2 weeks ranged from 0.01 to 10 mg/kg. Every patient in dose escalation had hepatocellular carcinoma, melanoma, renal cell or head and neck cancer.

This clone was detected only once. Its specificity is not known. The CDR3 is 14 residues long. CDR1 and CDR2 (germline): LGHNT, FRNRAP. Trimming left V 2 bases short and J 3 bases short, with 10 bases between. Sequencing used immunoSEQ multiplex PCR; TCRdb keeps in-frame clones, though not all of them. This table has approximately 19,000 clones, roughly 72% appearing once. Study outcomes and limitations: At 0.1-3.0 mg/kg, partial responders had clonal expansion among the lowest observed. Specificity for antigen went undetermined in the expanded peripheral T cells.

The chain has TRBV12-5 and TRBJ2-5, with D hard to call. The receptor was derived from an adult with an advanced solid tumor such as melanoma, head and neck, liver or kidney cancer. The starting material was CD4+ or CD8+ T cells sorted from blood, obtained in a trial of the OX40 agonist ivuxolimab. The CDR3 protein is CASGLSVSEETQYF. The CDR3 DNA reads as TGTGCTAGTGGTTTGTCTGTCTCCGAAGAGACCCAGTACTTC. Full variable domain (outside the CDR3, taken from reference TRBV12-5 and TRBJ2-5): DARVTQTPRHKVTEMGQEVTMRCQPILGHNTVFWYRQTMMQGLELLAYFRNRAPLDDSGMPKDRFSAEMPDATLATLKIQPSEPRDSAVYFCASGLSVSEETQYFGPGTRLLVL.